The 31 T cell receptor beta chains below all came from one sample that was sequenced in a study of blood T cells in healthy people across ages. A J-beta primer mix and a sample-barcoded 5' primer were used in a second PCR of about 7 to 12 cycles. TCRdb analysed the 5' RACE reads with MiXCR anew, one entry per CDR3 protein. The sample lists around 750,000 distinct CDR3 sequences, 40% to 65% seen once, with roughly two fifths in the top ten. The source material was blood. These receptors originate from an elderly man in good health.

This clonotype has ten or more counts. The chain combines TRBV10-3 with TRBJ2-3; 12 nucleotides line up with TRBD2. The CDR3 spans 16 residues. The junction had 8 bases not matched to a gene; V was cut back by 5 bases and J by 5 bases. From germline, CDR1 is ENHRY and CDR2 SYGVKD. The CDR3 loop reads CAISSETSGRQDTQYF. The CDR3 bases are TGTGCCATCAGTTCGGAGACTAGCGGGAGACAAGATACGCAGTATTTT.

DNA for the CDR3: TGTGCCAGCAGTTCCCCCTTCCCAGCCAACGGCGGCTACACCTTC. Its protein product is CASSSPFPANGGYTF. The chain carries TRBV28 and TRBJ1-2, with D uncertain. Trimming left V 4 bases short and J 8 bases short, with 20 bases between. CDR1 is MDHEN and CDR2 is SYDVKM in the germline V gene. The CDR3 is made up of 15 amino acids.

The rearrangement uses TRBV12-3 or TRBV12-4 and TRBJ1-2, with D unresolved. V was pared by 6 bases and J by 3 bases, with 11 bases between. This CDR3 has 13 residues. The CDR3, as DNA: TGTGCCAGCAGGCCGCTCGGTGACTATGGCTACACCTTC. Translating gives CASRPLGDYGYTF.

The chain combines TRBV6-5 with TRBJ2-1, with D possibly TRBD2 on 5 matching bases. Germline-derived CDR1 and CDR2 are MNHEY and SVGAGI. The V gene lost 9 bases and the J gene lost 0 bases, with 9 bases spanning the gap. The CDR3 totals 13 residues. Here the CDR3 DNA reads TGTGCCAGGAGGGCGAGCTCCTACAATGAGCAGTTCTTC. Amino acid sequence: CARRASSYNEQFF.

The chain employs TRBV6-6 and TRBJ2-4; 8 bases map to TRBD2. The J call is in doubt because the DNA end fits TRBJ2-5 better. The CDR3 covers 16 residues. Per the germline V gene, CDR1 is MNHNY and CDR2 is SVGAGI (reference sequence). CDR3: CASSPGVAGMGETQYF. In DNA, the CDR3 is TGTGCCAGCAGCCCTGGGGTAGCGGGAATGGGAGAGACCCAGTACTTC.

This clonotype was seen once. V usage is TRBV10-3 and J usage is TRBJ2-3; TRBD2 agrees at 8 bases. V lost 2 bases, J lost 6 bases, and 4 bases stayed unmatched. The germline CDR1 and CDR2 sequences are ENHRY and SYGVKD. The CDR3 spans 14 residues. The CDR3 spells CAISEGLATDTQYF. DNA for the CDR3: TGTGCCATCAGTGAGGGACTAGCCACTGATACGCAGTATTTT.

This clonotype has a handful of counts. The chain uses TRBV20-1 and TRBJ2-4; D call uncertain. The CDR3 is made up of 14 amino acids. Germline CDR1 is DFQATT and CDR2 is SNEGSKA (reference sequence). The V and J ends lost 1 base and 8 bases respectively, with 15 bases between them. In DNA form, the CDR3 reads TGCAGTGCTAGAGCGGCAGTCCGGGCAGACATTCAGTACTTC. Translated: CSARAAVRADIQYF.

The chain uses TRBV29-1 and TRBJ2-7; 15 bases are a match to TRBD2. Germline V gene lookup returns CDR1 SQVTM and CDR2 ANQGSEA. This CDR3 is built from 14 residues. The trim removed 7 bases at V and 7 bases at J, leaving 8 bases unmatched. The CDR3 sequence is CSARPGLAGGEQYF. The CDR3 DNA reads TGCAGCGCAAGACCGGGACTAGCGGGGGGAGAGCAGTACTTC.

Turning to this clonotype: An end of the junction differs from the germline gene, which may be a read error. The chain couples TRBV25-1 to TRBJ2-7, with D unclear. The V gene's germline CDR1 is MGHDK and CDR2 SYGVNS. The length of the CDR3 is 13 residues. The CDR3 is CASSEYNGYERYF. CDR3 in DNA: TGTGCCAGCAGTGAATATAACGGGTATGAGCGGTACTTC.

This clonotype was detected a few times. V gene TRBV9 combines with J gene TRBJ1-2; D gene uncertain. The CDR3 contains 17 residues. Germline CDR1 SGDLS, CDR2 YYNGEE. The ends were cut back, 3 bases at V and 7 bases at J, with 25 bases in the middle. This chain's CDR3 is CASSAVVAKWGAAGYTF. CDR3 coding DNA: TGTGCCAGCAGCGCCGTAGTGGCCAAGTGGGGTGCCGCTGGCTACACCTTC.

V and J are TRBV5-1 and TRBJ1-1; D is possibly TRBD1 (6 bases). The CDR3 covers 15 residues. The V end lost 4 bases, the J end lost 2 bases, and 15 bases lay between the germline ends. The germline V gene encodes CDR1 SGHRS and CDR2 YFSETQ. CDR3 protein: CASSPGAGQNTEAFF. CDR3 nucleotides: TGCGCCAGCAGCCCGGGGGCAGGGCAAAACACTGAAGCTTTCTTT.

The J gene is TRBJ2-5, the V gene TRBV29-1; D is unresolved. The V gene lost 1 base and the J gene lost 5 bases, with 14 bases spanning the gap. The CDR3 runs 14 residues. The germline V gene encodes CDR1 SQVTM and CDR2 ANQGSEA. CDR3 protein: CSVEVWQSWETQYF. CDR3 in DNA: TGCAGCGTTGAAGTTTGGCAGTCCTGGGAGACCCAGTACTTC.

The chain uses TRBV6-5 and TRBJ2-7; 9 positions match TRBD1. CDR1 MNHEY and CDR2 SVGAGI come from the germline V gene. V shed 3 bases and J 3 bases; nucleotides not matched to a gene: 6. This CDR3 has 15 amino acids. The CDR3 nucleotides are TGTGCCAGCAGTTATCAAAGGGACAGGGTCTACGAGCAGTACTTC. Translation: CASSYQRDRVYEQYF.

The V and J genes are TRBV28 and TRBJ2-7, with D possibly being TRBD1 (6 bases). V was shortened by 5 bases and J by 2 bases, with 13 bases between the two germline ends. Germline V gene sequence: CDR1 MDHEN, CDR2 SYDVKM. The CDR3 consists of 14 residues. DNA of the CDR3: TGTGCCAGCAGTCCCCACAGGGCCCCCTACGAGCAGTACTTC. It translates to CASSPHRAPYEQYF.

Only a few counts were recorded for this clonotype. This chain connects TRBV24-1 to TRBJ2-1, with 9 bases aligning to TRBD2. The V gene's germline CDR1 is KGHDR and CDR2 SFDVKD. This CDR3 is built from 16 residues. Unmatched junction bases numbered 7, after V lost 0 bases and J lost 8 bases. The DNA for the CDR3 is TGTGCCACCAGTGATTTGTTTAGCGGGAGCATCGATGAGCAGTTCTTC. It encodes CATSDLFSGSIDEQFF.

This chain uses TRBV6-6 with TRBJ2-1; 11 bases line up with TRBD2. This CDR3 has 15 residues. V trimming: 6 bases; J trimming: 5 bases; junction bases outside the gene matches: 6. From germline, CDR1 is MNHNY and CDR2 SVGAGI (reference sequence). CDR3 sequence (DNA): TGTGCCAGCAGCCGGGGACTAGCGGAAAACAATGAGCAGTTCTTC. Its protein is CASSRGLAENNEQFF.

This clonotype was observed a few times. The chain joins TRBV20-1 to TRBJ2-3, with TRBD2 matching 9 bases. The V gene end was trimmed by 6 bases and the J gene end by 8 bases; junction bases not matched to a gene: 12. The germline gives CDR1 DFQATT, CDR2 SNEGSKA (reference sequence). This CDR3 is built from 14 residues. The CDR3 nucleotides read TGCAGTGCCCCGAAGATGGCTAGCGGGACTACGCAGTATTTT. Amino acids: CSAPKMASGTTQYF.

The chain is built from TRBV6-6 and TRBJ2-5; 8 nucleotides align to TRBD2. With the DNA end fitting TRBJ2-7 better, the J assignment may be wrong. The length of the CDR3 is 15 residues. CDR1 and CDR2 from the germline V gene are MNHNY and SVGAGI (reference sequence). The DNA of the CDR3 is TGTGCCAGCAGTTACTTTCCGAGCGGGAGTTACGAGCAGTACTTC. Translating gives CASSYFPSGSYEQYF.

The chain has TRBV6-1 and TRBJ1-2, with D possibly matching TRBD1 (6 bases). The CDR3 is 19 amino acids. The V gene's germline CDR1 is MNHNS and CDR2 SASEGT. Trimming shortened V by 2 bases and J by 2 bases, and 24 bases separated the two germline ends. CDR3 protein: CASSETGWDTTYRNYGYTF. CDR3 in DNA: TGTGCCAGCAGTGAAACGGGTTGGGACACAACCTACAGGAACTATGGCTACACCTTC.

The genes are TRBV12-3 or TRBV12-4 and TRBJ1-5, with D perhaps TRBD1 (6 bases). The ends were cut back, 6 bases at V and 5 bases at J, with 11 bases in the middle. The CDR3 length is 13 residues. For the CDR3, the DNA is TGTGCCAGCAGCACAGGGTGGGATCAGCCCCAGCATTTT. This encodes CASSTGWDQPQHF.

This sequence joins TRBV7-6 and TRBJ1-6; D is perhaps TRBD1 (6 bases). The germline V and J ends were trimmed by 1 base and 7 bases, with 11 bases remaining between them. This CDR3 comprises 15 residues. Germline CDR1 and CDR2: SGHVS and FNYEAQ. For the CDR3, the DNA is TGTGCCAGCAGCTTAGTTCGGGACAAGAATTCACCCCTCCACTTT. Its translation: CASSLVRDKNSPLHF.

The J gene is TRBJ2-5, the V gene TRBV7-2, with 7 bases that match TRBD1. CDR1 and CDR2 (germline): SGHTA, FQGNSA. The CDR3 length is 14 residues. Trimming cost V 5 bases and J 4 bases; bases outside gene matches: 7. In DNA, the CDR3 is TGTGCCAGCAGCCCAGACAGGGCTAGAGAGACCCAGTACTTC. Translation gives CASSPDRARETQYF. Full variable domain (remainder filled in from reference TRBV7-2 and TRBJ2-5): GAGVSQSPSNKVTEKGKDVELRCDPISGHTALYWYRQSLGQGLEFLIYFQGNSAPDKSGLPSDRFSAERTGGSVSTLTIQRTQQEDSAVYLCASSPDRARETQYFGPGTRLLVL.

This clonotype was picked up a small number of times. This sequence joins TRBV4-2 and TRBJ2-3; D unclear. CDR1 and CDR2 (germline): LGHNA, YNFKEQ. Trimming removed 0 bases from V and 3 bases from J, with 13 bases in between. The CDR3 runs 16 residues. CDR3 coding DNA: TGTGCCAGCAGCCAAGAAGGGTTCCTAACTACAGATACGCAGTATTTT. Its translation is CASSQEGFLTTDTQYF.

This clonotype was counted a few times. J is TRBJ1-1 and V is TRBV25-1; a possible D gene is TRBD1 (5 bases). The CDR3 has 11 residues. Germline values: CDR1 MGHDK, CDR2 SYGVNS. The V end lost 3 bases, the J end lost 7 bases, and 6 bases lay between the germline ends. The CDR3 sequence: CASSDRVEAFF. DNA of the CDR3: TGTGCCAGCAGTGACAGGGTTGAAGCTTTCTTT.

This clonotype was counted a single time. The chain joins TRBV5-1 to TRBJ1-4; unclear D gene. This CDR3 has 14 amino acids. Trimming shortened V by 7 bases and J by 8 bases, and 18 bases separated the two germline ends. CDR1 and CDR2 (germline): SGHRS, YFSETQ. The CDR3 sequence is CASGPDGSKEKLFF. The CDR3 nucleotides are TGCGCCAGCGGACCGGACGGAAGCAAGGAAAAACTGTTTTTT.

The gene calls are TRBV28 and TRBJ2-7, with TRBD2 matching over 12 bases. The CDR3 totals 18 residues. The V gene's germline CDR1 is MDHEN and CDR2 SYDVKM. The ends lost 5 bases at V and 4 bases at J; junction bases unmatched: 15. The CDR3 sequence is CASSGPSFASGRGYEQYF. The DNA of the CDR3 is TGTGCCAGCAGTGGCCCCTCCTTCGCTAGCGGGAGGGGGTACGAGCAGTACTTC.

The chain employs TRBV7-9 and TRBJ2-5; D is possibly TRBD2 (5 bases). Germline V gene data show CDR1 as SEHNR and CDR2 as FQNEAQ (reference sequence). V shed 1 base and J shed 7 bases, with 10 bases lying between them. The CDR3 spans 13 residues. Here the CDR3 reads CASSLEGRGTQYF. The CDR3 nucleotides read TGTGCCAGCAGCTTAGAAGGACGGGGGACCCAGTACTTC.

The chain combines TRBV18 with TRBJ2-1, with D unclear. The germline V and J ends were trimmed by 3 bases and 7 bases, with 10 bases remaining between them. Germline lookup yields CDR1 KGHSH and CDR2 LQKENI. This CDR3 contains 13 residues. Written as DNA, the CDR3 is TGTGCCAGCTCACCGGCCATCGAGAATGAGCAGTTCTTC. Encoded protein: CASSPAIENEQFF.

The chain joins TRBV5-6 to TRBJ2-1; TRBD1 or TRBD2 may be the D gene (6 bases each). The germline V and J ends were trimmed by 4 bases and 8 bases, with 16 bases remaining between them. Per germline, CDR1 SGHDT and CDR2 YYEEEE. The CDR3 has 14 residues. CDR3 loop: CASSPGAGRDEQFF. As DNA, the CDR3 is TGTGCCAGCAGCCCGGGGGCAGGGCGGGATGAGCAGTTCTTC.

The chain carries TRBV4-1 and TRBJ2-5, with D perhaps assigned TRBD1 or TRBD2 (5 bases each). The germline V and J ends were trimmed by 0 bases and 4 bases, with 12 bases remaining between them. CDR1 and CDR2 from the germline V gene are MGHRA and YSYEKL. This CDR3 comprises 15 residues. The CDR3 reads CASSQDRPGTETQYF. CDR3 nucleotides: TGCGCCAGCAGCCAAGATAGACCAGGGACAGAGACCCAGTACTTC.

This CDR3 reads CSVEEAVAEYNEQFF. The CDR3 DNA sequence: TGCAGCGTTGAAGAGGCGGTGGCGGAATACAATGAGCAGTTCTTC. This rearrangement joins TRBV29-1 to TRBJ2-1; no reliable D call. Germline assignment: CDR1 SQVTM and CDR2 ANQGSEA. V shed 0 bases and J shed 4 bases, with 13 bases lying between them. This CDR3 is built from 15 residues.